The 8 T cell receptor beta chains listed next were all sequenced from one sample in a study of PD-L1 blockade in urothelial cancer. The time point was: peripheral blood 6 weeks after treatment start. Clones were sequenced by immunoSEQ multiplex PCR, and TCRdb holds only the in-frame ones, with some missing. The table includes around 40,000 clones, roughly four fifths detected once. The starting material was PBMCs, obtained around atezolizumab (anti-PD-L1) treatment. These receptors were collected from a man in his sixties with urothelial cancer.

This rearrangement joins TRBV5-1 to TRBJ2-5, with 9 bases that match TRBD1. The ends lost 1 base at V and 5 bases at J; junction bases unmatched: 6. There are 15 residues in the CDR3. CDR1 and CDR2 from the germline V gene are SGHRS and YFSETQ. CDR3 bases: TGCGCCAGCAGCTTGATGACAGGGGGTACTGAGACCCAGTACTTC. Translated, it gives CASSLMTGGTETQYF.

The chain links TRBV18 to TRBJ2-7; 8 nucleotides align to TRBD1. The germline V gene has CDR1 KGHSH and CDR2 LQKENI. This CDR3 is 14 amino acids long. V gave up 4 bases and J gave up 6 bases; unmatched junction bases: 8. The CDR3 protein is CASSLPGTGSEQYF. CDR3 nucleotides: TGTGCCAGCTCACTCCCCGGGACAGGAAGCGAGCAGTACTTC.

The chain recombines TRBV7-2 with TRBJ1-6; D is ambiguous. The V end lost 5 bases, the J end lost 4 bases, and 15 bases lay between the germline ends. The V gene's germline CDR1 is SGHTA and CDR2 FQGNSA. This CDR3 contains 16 residues. DNA for the CDR3: TGTGCCAGCAGCCCCGAGCGTGGGTTTTATAATTCACCCCTCCACTTT. Its translation is CASSPERGFYNSPLHF.

This chain uses TRBV7-6 with TRBJ2-7; D may be TRBD1 (5 bases). The V gene lost 3 bases and the J gene lost 0 bases, with 18 bases spanning the gap. Germline V gives CDR1 SGHVS, CDR2 FNYEAQ. The CDR3 extends over 17 amino acids. CDR3 sequence reads: CASSFQTEGVRSYEQYF. The CDR3 DNA follows: TGTGCCAGCAGCTTTCAAACAGAAGGGGTTCGCTCCTACGAGCAGTACTTC. Full variable domain (missing parts from reference TRBV7-6 and TRBJ2-7): GAGVSQSPRYKVTKRGQDVALRCDPISGHVSLYWYRQALGQGPEFLTYFNYEAQQDKSGLPNDRFSAERPEGSISTLTIQRTEQRDSAMYRCASSFQTEGVRSYEQYFGPGTRLTVT.

This chain links TRBV29-1 with TRBJ2-7; no firm D call. Germline V lookup: CDR1 SQVTM, CDR2 ANQGSEA. CDR3 length: 12 residues. Between the trimmed V and J ends, which lost 4 bases and 5 bases, there was a span of 12 bases. The CDR3 sequence: CSVGQVLDEQYF. The CDR3 DNA reads as TGCAGCGTTGGGCAGGTTCTTGACGAGCAGTACTTC.

J is TRBJ2-3 and V is TRBV7-9; 8 positions agree with TRBD2. In germline, CDR1 is SEHNR, CDR2 FQNEAQ (reference sequence). This CDR3 has 13 amino acids. With 3 bases clipped from V and 5 bases from J, the junction kept 1 base outside the gene matches. This chain's CDR3 is CASSLLAGDTQYF. Here the CDR3 DNA reads TGTGCCAGCAGCTTGCTAGCGGGAGATACGCAGTATTTT.

This clone was observed a few times. V usage is TRBV10-1 and J usage is TRBJ2-7; 8 bases agree with TRBD2. The germline gives CDR1 WNHNN, CDR2 SYGVQD (reference sequence). V gave up 6 bases and J gave up 4 bases; unmatched junction bases: 5. The CDR3 is made up of 13 amino acids. The CDR3 DNA sequence: TGCGCCAGCAGCCGGGGGGGTCAATACGAGCAGTACTTC. The encoded protein is CASSRGGQYEQYF.

The rearrangement links TRBV6-6 to TRBJ1-1; D possibly corresponds to TRBD1 (6 bases). The germline CDR1 and CDR2 sequences are MNHNY and SVGAGI (reference sequence). Trimming took off 6 bases at V and 3 bases at J, with 14 bases between the two ends. CDR3 length: 14 residues. CDR3 nucleotides: TGTGCCAGCAGCTCAGGGGTCGTACACACTGAAGCTTTCTTT. This sequence encodes CASSSGVVHTEAFF.